These 16 T cell receptor beta chains were all obtained from the same sample, sequenced in a study of identical twins. TCRdb reanalysed the 5' RACE reads using MiXCR and keeps one entry per CDR3 protein. This sample has 450,000 to 650,000 distinct CDR3 sequences, with around 15% found just once. The same sample was also used in a study of yellow fever vaccine responses in identical twins.

Input material: CD4+ T cells sorted from blood. Receptors were obtained from a woman aged 18-30 years in good health.

This clonotype came up many times. The rearrangement joins TRBV28 to TRBJ2-7; the D call may be TRBD1 or TRBD2 (5 bases each). From germline, CDR1 is MDHEN and CDR2 SYDVKM. The V and J ends lost 3 bases and 5 bases respectively, with 26 bases between them. This CDR3 is built from 18 residues. The CDR3 is CASSFGTGASYLYDEQYF. The CDR3 nucleotides read TGTGCCAGCAGTTTCGGGACCGGGGCCTCATACCTCTACGACGAGCAGTACTTC.

The gene calls are TRBV29-1 and TRBJ2-7, with D unresolved. Trimming cost V 7 bases and J 1 base, with 14 bases left between them. The CDR3 consists of 13 residues. Per germline, CDR1 SQVTM and CDR2 ANQGSEA. The CDR3 DNA sequence: TGCAGCGCCATTTACGCTCCATCCTACGAGCAGTACTTC. It codes for CSAIYAPSYEQYF.

V is TRBV5-1 and J is TRBJ2-1, with 8 nucleotides matching TRBD2. Looked up from germline, CDR1 is SGHRS and CDR2 is YFSETQ. V dropped 6 bases and J dropped 7; count of bases not matched to a gene: 9. This CDR3 spans 14 amino acids. The DNA of the CDR3 is TGCGCCAGCATGACGCCTAGCGGGTCTAATGAGCAGTTCTTC. Protein product: CASMTPSGSNEQFF. The full variable domain, with the rest looked up from reference TRBV5-1 and TRBJ2-1, is KAGVTQTPRYLIKTRGQQVTLSCSPISGHRSVSWYQQTPGQGLQFLFEYFSETQRNKGNFPGRFSGRQFSNSRSEMNVSTLELGDSALYLCASMTPSGSNEQFFGPGTRLTVL.

A few counts support this clonotype. The rearrangement uses TRBV12-3 or TRBV12-4 and TRBJ2-7; D might be TRBD2 (7 bases). V shed 6 bases and J shed 7 bases, with 10 bases lying between them. The CDR3 contains 11 residues. The CDR3 region has the DNA TGTGCCAGCAGAGGGGGGGGAGAGCAGTACTTC. Translating gives CASRGGGEQYF.

This chain links TRBV6-4 with TRBJ1-6, with TRBD1 identical over 8 bases. The CDR3 loop spans 14 amino acids. Germline V gene data show CDR1 as MRHNA and CDR2 as SNTAGT. Trimming removed 2 bases from V and 9 bases from J; junction bases left unmatched: 3. The CDR3 is CASSDGTGASPLHF. The CDR3 nucleotides are TGTGCCAGCAGTGACGGGACAGGCGCTTCACCCCTCCACTTT.

This clonotype has only a few counts. The chain uses TRBV5-1 and TRBJ1-1; no firm D call. The germline CDR1 and CDR2 sequences are SGHRS and YFSETQ. With 2 bases removed from V and 3 bases from J, the gap between germline ends came to 11 bases. The CDR3 is made up of 14 amino acids. The CDR3 region has the DNA TGCGCCAGCAGCTTACAGAGCCGGCACACTGAAGCTTTCTTT. Residues: CASSLQSRHTEAFF.

The table lists this clonotype with a count of one. The V call is TRBV27, the J call TRBJ2-5, with no clear D. CDR3 length: 15 amino acids. V lost 0 bases and J lost 0, with 8 bases in between. CDR1 is MNHEY, CDR2 SMNVEV, per germline (reference sequence). The CDR3 reads CASSLSARDQETQYF. CDR3 nucleotides: TGTGCCAGCAGTTTATCGGCGCGAGACCAAGAGACCCAGTACTTC.

This clonotype was seen more than once but under ten times. The chain uses TRBV6-1 and TRBJ1-1; D is ambiguous. Trimming pared 6 bases from V and 1 base from J, leaving 12 bases between. Germline CDR1 is MNHNS and CDR2 is SASEGT. There are 14 residues in the CDR3. In DNA, the CDR3 is TGTGCCAGCAGGTCAGGACCGAGGAACACTGAAGCTTTCTTT. It translates to CASRSGPRNTEAFF.

A few counts support this clonotype. The gene calls are TRBV5-1 and TRBJ2-4, with TRBD1 as a possible D gene (6 bases). V lost 0 bases, J lost 8 bases, and 12 bases lay in between. The CDR3 is 14 residues long. Germline values: CDR1 SGHRS, CDR2 YFSETQ. CDR3 coding DNA: TGCGCCAGCAGCTTGGAGACACAGGGTTACATTCAGTACTTC. Its protein is CASSLETQGYIQYF.

There are a few counts of this clonotype. The chain is built from TRBV11-2 and TRBJ2-2; 8 bases match TRBD1. Unmatched junction bases numbered 2, after V lost 2 bases and J lost 3 bases. The germline gives CDR1 SGHAT, CDR2 FQNNGV. There are 15 residues in the CDR3. This CDR3 reads CASSLLDRDTGELFF. CDR3 DNA sequence: TGTGCCAGCAGCTTACTGGACAGGGACACCGGGGAGCTGTTTTTT.

The V and J genes are TRBV15 and TRBJ2-1; 12 bases are shared with TRBD2. Germline assignment: CDR1 LNHNV and CDR2 YYDKDF (reference sequence). The CDR3 loop spans 17 amino acids. V was clipped by 4 bases and J by 0 bases; unmatched bases: 4. The CDR3 sequence: CATSTPTSGSSYNEQFF. DNA of the CDR3: TGTGCCACCAGCACCCCGACTAGCGGGAGCTCCTACAATGAGCAGTTCTTC. Supplemented by reference TRBV15 and TRBJ2-1, the full variable domain reads DAMVIQNPRYQVTQFGKPVTLSCSQTLNHNVMYWYQQKSSQAPKLLFHYYDKDFNNEADTPDNFQSRRPNTSFCFLDIRSPGLGDTAMYLCATSTPTSGSSYNEQFFGPGTRLTVL.

This chain uses TRBV27 with TRBJ1-2; no firm D call. The CDR3 runs 17 residues. V was shortened by 3 bases and J by 1 base, with 18 bases between the two germline ends. Germline values: CDR1 MNHEY, CDR2 SMNVEV (reference sequence). The CDR3 coding sequence is TGTGCCAGCAGTTTGCGGCGGAGTGGGTCCCATAACTATGGCTACACCTTC. This translates into CASSLRRSGSHNYGYTF.

The chain combines TRBV9 with TRBJ2-3; no clear D. Germline V CDR1 and CDR2: SGDLS, YYNGEE. This CDR3 comprises 14 residues. V was trimmed by 5 bases and J by 3 bases, leaving 13 bases between them. The CDR3: CASSPTVRTDTQYF. CDR3 nucleotides: TGTGCCAGCAGTCCCACCGTCAGAACAGATACGCAGTATTTT. The full variable domain, in which reference TRBV9 and TRBJ2-3 provide the parts outside the CDR3, is DSGVTQTPKHLITATGQRVTLRCSPRSGDLSVYWYQQSLDQGLQFLIQYYNGEERAKGNILERFSAQQFPDLHSELNLSSLELGDSALYFCASSPTVRTDTQYFGPGTRLTVL.

This sequence joins TRBV4-2 and TRBJ2-2; D perhaps matches TRBD2 (6 bases). The CDR3 is made up of 17 amino acids. With 1 base removed from V and 4 bases from J, the gap between germline ends came to 16 bases. CDR1 is LGHNA and CDR2 is YNFKEQ in the germline V gene. The CDR3 loop reads CASSQGRDLLFTGELFF. The DNA for the CDR3 is TGTGCCAGCAGCCAAGGCCGGGACTTACTATTCACCGGGGAGCTGTTTTTT.

This clonotype was recorded a few times. The chain carries TRBV5-1 and TRBJ2-1, with 9 bases fitting TRBD2. This CDR3 contains 15 residues. V shed 4 bases and J 2 bases; nucleotides not matched to a gene: 4. From germline, CDR1 is SGHRS and CDR2 YFSETQ. For the CDR3, the DNA is TGCGCCAGCAGCATCCTAGCGGGGCCCTACAATGAGCAGTTCTTC. It yields the protein CASSILAGPYNEQFF.

This clonotype came up a few times. This chain links TRBV28 with TRBJ2-5, with D maybe TRBD2 (7 bases). Trimming pared 7 bases from V and 4 bases from J, leaving 19 bases between. Germline assignment: CDR1 MDHEN and CDR2 SYDVKM. The CDR3 contains 15 residues. The CDR3 sequence is CASTSGGGALETQYF. DNA of the CDR3: TGTGCCAGCACGTCAGGTGGGGGGGCTTTAGAGACCCAGTACTTC.